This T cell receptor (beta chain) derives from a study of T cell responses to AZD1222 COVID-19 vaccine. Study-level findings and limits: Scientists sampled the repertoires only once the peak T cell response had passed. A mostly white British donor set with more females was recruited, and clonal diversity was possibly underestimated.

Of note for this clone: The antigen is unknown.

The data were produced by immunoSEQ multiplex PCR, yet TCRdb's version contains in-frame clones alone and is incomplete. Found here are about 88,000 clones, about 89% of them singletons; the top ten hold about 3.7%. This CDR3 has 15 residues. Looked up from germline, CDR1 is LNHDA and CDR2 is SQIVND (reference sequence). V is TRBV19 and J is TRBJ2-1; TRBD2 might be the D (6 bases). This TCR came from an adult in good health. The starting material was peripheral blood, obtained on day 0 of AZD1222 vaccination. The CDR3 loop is CAAGGDWSSYNEQFF. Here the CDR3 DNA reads TGTGCGGCAGGTGGGGACTGGAGCTCCTACAATGAGCAGTTCTTC.